Reported below is one T cell receptor beta chain. The antigen is undetermined. This may be a read error: a much more frequent sequence differs by one nucleotide. A J-beta primer mix and a sample-barcoded 5' primer were used in a second PCR of about 7 to 11 cycles. In TCRdb, the 5' RACE reads were re-called with MiXCR into one record per CDR3 protein. The data hold approximately 800,000 distinct CDR3 sequences, with 56% observed a single time. The data derive from a study of blood T cells in healthy people across ages. The CDR3 loop spans 15 amino acids. The V gene's germline CDR1 is SGDLS and CDR2 YYNGEE. Study-level findings and limits: As age increased, TCR beta diversity per million T cells fell in a roughly linear fashion.

Extraction of total RNA produced a minimum of 5.5 micrograms from each sample. The chain combines TRBV9 with TRBJ2-1; TRBD2 might be the D (5 bases). The J call may be wrong; the DNA end is better matched by TRBJ2-7. The sequence was collected from a man aged 35 to 55 in good health. The sample taken for sequencing was blood. CDR3 coding DNA: TGTGCCAGCAGCGTCTCCGGAGGCTCCTACAATGAGCAGTACTTC. It translates to CASSVSGGSYNEQYF.